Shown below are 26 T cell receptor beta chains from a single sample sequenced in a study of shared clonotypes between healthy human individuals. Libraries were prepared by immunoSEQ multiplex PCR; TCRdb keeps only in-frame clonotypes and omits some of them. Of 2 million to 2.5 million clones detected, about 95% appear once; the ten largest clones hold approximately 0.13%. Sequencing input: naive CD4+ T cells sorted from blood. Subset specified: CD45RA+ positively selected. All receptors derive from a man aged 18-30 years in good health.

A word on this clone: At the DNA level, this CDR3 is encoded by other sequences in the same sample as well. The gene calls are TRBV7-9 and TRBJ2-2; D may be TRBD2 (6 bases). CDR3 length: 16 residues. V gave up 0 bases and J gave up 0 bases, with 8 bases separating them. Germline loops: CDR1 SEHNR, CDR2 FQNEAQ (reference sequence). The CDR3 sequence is CASSLAGTSNTGELFF. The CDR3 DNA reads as TGTGCCAGCAGCTTAGCCGGGACTTCGAACACCGGGGAGCTGTTTTTT.

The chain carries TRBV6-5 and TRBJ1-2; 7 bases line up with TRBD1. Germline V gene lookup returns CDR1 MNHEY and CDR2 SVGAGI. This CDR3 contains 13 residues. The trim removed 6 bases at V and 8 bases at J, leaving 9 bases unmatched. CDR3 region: CASSPQTGRGYTF. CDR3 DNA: TGTGCCAGCAGCCCACAGACAGGGAGGGGCTACACCTTC.

The CDR3 DNA is TGTGCCAGCAGCTCTACCAGTGCCAATGAGCAGTTCTTC. Its protein is CASSSTSANEQFF. The V and J genes are TRBV11-3 and TRBJ2-1; D unclear. The CDR3 totals 13 residues. V gave up 4 bases and J gave up 6 bases, with 10 bases separating them. Germline V gene lookup returns CDR1 SGHNT and CDR2 YENEEA.

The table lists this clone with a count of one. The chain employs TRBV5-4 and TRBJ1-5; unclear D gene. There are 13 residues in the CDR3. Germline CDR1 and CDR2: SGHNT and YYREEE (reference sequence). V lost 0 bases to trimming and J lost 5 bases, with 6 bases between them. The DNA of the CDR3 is TGTGCCAGCAGCTTGGGACCCGATCAGCCCCAGCATTTT. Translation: CASSLGPDQPQHF. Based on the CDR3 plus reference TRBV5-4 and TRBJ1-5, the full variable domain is ETGVTQSPTHLIKTRGQQVTLRCSSQSGHNTVSWYQQALGQGPQFIFQYYREEENGRGNFPPRFSGLQFPNYSSELNVNALELDDSALYLCASSLGPDQPQHFGDGTRLSIL.

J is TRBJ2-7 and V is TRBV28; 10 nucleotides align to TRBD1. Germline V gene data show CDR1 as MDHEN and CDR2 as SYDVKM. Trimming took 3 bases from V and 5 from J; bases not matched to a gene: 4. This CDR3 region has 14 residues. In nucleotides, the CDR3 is TGTGCCAGCAGTTTGGGACAGGGGATTAACGAGCAGTACTTC. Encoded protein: CASSLGQGINEQYF.

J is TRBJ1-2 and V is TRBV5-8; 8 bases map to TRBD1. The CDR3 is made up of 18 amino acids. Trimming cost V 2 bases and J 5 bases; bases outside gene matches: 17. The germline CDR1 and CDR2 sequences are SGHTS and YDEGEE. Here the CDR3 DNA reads TGTGCCAGCAGCTTTAGGGGGACAGGCCTATCCAGCATTTATGGCTACACCTTC. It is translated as CASSFRGTGLSSIYGYTF.

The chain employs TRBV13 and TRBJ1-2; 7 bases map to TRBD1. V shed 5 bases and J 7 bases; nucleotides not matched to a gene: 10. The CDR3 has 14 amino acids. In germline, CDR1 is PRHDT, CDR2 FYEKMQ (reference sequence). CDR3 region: CASSPDRAPRGYTF. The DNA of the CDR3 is TGTGCCAGCAGCCCCGACAGGGCTCCGCGTGGCTACACCTTC.

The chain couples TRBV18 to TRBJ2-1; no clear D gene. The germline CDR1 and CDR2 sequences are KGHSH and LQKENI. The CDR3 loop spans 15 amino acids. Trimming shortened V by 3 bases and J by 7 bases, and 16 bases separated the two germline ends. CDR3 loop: CASSPEGSGRNEQFF. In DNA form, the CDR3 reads TGTGCCAGCTCACCCGAAGGTTCAGGCAGAAATGAGCAGTTCTTC.

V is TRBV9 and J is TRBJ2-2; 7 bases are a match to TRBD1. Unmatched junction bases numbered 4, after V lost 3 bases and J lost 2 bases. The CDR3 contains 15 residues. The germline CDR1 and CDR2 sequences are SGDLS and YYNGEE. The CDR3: CASSGGQKNTGELFF. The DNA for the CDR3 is TGTGCCAGCAGCGGGGGACAGAAAAACACCGGGGAGCTGTTTTTT.

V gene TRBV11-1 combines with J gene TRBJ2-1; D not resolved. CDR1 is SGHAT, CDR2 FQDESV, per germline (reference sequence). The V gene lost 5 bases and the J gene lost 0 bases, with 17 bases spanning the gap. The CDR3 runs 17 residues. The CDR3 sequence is CASSPNVGESSYNEQFF. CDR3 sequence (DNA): TGTGCCAGCAGCCCGAATGTTGGGGAAAGCTCCTACAATGAGCAGTTCTTC.

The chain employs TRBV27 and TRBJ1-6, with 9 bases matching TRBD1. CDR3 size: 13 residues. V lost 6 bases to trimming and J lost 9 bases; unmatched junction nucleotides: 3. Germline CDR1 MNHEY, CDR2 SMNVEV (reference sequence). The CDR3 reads CASRTGGGSPLHF. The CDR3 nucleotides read TGTGCCAGCAGAACAGGGGGCGGTTCACCCCTCCACTTT.

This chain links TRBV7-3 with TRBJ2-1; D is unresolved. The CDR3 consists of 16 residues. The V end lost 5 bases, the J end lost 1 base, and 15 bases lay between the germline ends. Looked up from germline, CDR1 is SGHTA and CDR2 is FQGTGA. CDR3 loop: CASSPNPGDSYNEQFF. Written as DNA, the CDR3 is TGTGCCAGCAGCCCTAACCCTGGGGATTCCTACAATGAGCAGTTCTTC.

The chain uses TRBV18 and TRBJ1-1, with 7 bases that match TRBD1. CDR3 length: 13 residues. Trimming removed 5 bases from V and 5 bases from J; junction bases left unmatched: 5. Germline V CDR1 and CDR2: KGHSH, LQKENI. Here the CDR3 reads CASSTGVGTEAFF. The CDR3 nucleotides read TGTGCCAGCTCAACAGGGGTGGGGACTGAAGCTTTCTTT.

CDR3 coding DNA: TGCAGCGTTGAAATTGAGCGCGCCTACGAGCAGTACTTC. As protein: CSVEIERAYEQYF. The rearrangement links TRBV29-1 to TRBJ2-7; D is unclear. V was shortened by 2 bases and J by 2 bases, with 10 bases between the two germline ends. The CDR3 has 13 residues. Germline CDR1 SQVTM, CDR2 ANQGSEA.

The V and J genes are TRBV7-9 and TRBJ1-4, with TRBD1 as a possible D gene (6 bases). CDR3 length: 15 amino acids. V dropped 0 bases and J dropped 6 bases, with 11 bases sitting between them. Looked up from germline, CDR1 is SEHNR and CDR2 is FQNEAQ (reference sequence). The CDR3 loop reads CASSLALQGHEKLFF. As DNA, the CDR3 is TGTGCCAGCAGCTTAGCGCTCCAGGGGCATGAAAAACTGTTTTTT.

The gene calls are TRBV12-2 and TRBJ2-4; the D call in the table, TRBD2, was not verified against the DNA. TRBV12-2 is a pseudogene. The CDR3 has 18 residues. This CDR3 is CASRLVLCGSSAKNIQYF. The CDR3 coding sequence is TGTGCAAGTCGCTTAGTTCTCTGCGGGAGTTCGGCCAAAAACATTCAGTACTTC.

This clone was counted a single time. The CDR3 region has the DNA TGCGCCAGCAGCCAAGATACTTCAGGGGTCACCTACAATGAGCAGTTCTTC. Amino acids: CASSQDTSGVTYNEQFF. The J gene is TRBJ2-1, the V gene TRBV4-1; a possible D gene is TRBD1 (6 bases). From germline, CDR1 is MGHRA and CDR2 YSYEKL. V was trimmed by 0 bases and J by 2 bases, leaving 14 bases between them. The CDR3 has 17 residues.

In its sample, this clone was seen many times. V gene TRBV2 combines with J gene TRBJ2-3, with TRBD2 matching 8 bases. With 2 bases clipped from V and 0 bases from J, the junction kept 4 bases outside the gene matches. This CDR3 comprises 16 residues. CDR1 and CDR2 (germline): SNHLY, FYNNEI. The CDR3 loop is CASSESSSGSTDTQYF. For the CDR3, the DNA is TGTGCCAGCAGTGAAAGTTCTAGCGGGAGCACAGATACGCAGTATTTT.

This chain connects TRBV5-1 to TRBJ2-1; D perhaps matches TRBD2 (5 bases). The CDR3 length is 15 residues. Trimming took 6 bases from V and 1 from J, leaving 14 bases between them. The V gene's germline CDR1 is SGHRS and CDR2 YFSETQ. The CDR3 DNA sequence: TGCGCCAGCAAAGGGAGCGGTTCGTCCTACAATGAGCAGTTCTTC. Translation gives CASKGSGSSYNEQFF.

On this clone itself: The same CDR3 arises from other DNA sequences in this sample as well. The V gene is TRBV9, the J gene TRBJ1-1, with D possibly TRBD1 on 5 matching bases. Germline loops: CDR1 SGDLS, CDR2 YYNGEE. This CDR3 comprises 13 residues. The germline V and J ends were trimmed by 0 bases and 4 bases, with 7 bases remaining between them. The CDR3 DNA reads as TGTGCCAGCAGCGTAGGCCAGGGCACTGAAGCTTTCTTT. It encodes CASSVGQGTEAFF.

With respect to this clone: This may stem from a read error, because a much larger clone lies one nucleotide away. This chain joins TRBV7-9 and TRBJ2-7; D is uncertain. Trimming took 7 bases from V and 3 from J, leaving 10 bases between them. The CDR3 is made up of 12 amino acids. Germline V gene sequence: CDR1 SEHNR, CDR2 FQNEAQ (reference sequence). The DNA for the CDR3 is TGTGCCAGCACCGACGACCTCTACGAGCAGTACTTC. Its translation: CASTDDLYEQYF.

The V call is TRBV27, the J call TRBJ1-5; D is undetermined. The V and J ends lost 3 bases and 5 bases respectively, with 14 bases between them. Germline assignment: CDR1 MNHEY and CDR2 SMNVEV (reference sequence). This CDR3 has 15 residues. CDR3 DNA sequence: TGTGCCAGCAGTTTTGAAGGGAGATTAGATCAGCCCCAGCATTTT. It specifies CASSFEGRLDQPQHF.

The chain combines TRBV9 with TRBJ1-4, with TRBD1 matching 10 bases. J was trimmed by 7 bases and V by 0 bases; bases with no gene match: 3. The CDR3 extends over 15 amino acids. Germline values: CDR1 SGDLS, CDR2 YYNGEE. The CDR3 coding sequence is TGTGCCAGCAGCGTAGGCGGGACAGGGGCTGAAAAACTGTTTTTT. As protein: CASSVGGTGAEKLFF.

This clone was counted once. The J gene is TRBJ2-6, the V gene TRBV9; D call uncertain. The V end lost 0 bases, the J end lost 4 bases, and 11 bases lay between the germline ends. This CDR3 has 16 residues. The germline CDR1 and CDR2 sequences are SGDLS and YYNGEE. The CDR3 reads CASSVEAYSGANVLTF. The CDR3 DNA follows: TGTGCCAGCAGCGTAGAGGCCTATTCGGGGGCCAACGTCCTGACTTTC. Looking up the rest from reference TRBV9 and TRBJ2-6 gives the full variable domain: DSGVTQTPKHLITATGQRVTLRCSPRSGDLSVYWYQQSLDQGLQFLIQYYNGEERAKGNILERFSAQQFPDLHSELNLSSLELGDSALYFCASSVEAYSGANVLTFGAGSRLTVL.

The CDR3: CASSYSGLAPYEQYF. The CDR3 nucleotides read TGTGCCAGCAGTTACTCTGGGCTAGCGCCCTACGAGCAGTACTTC. The chain links TRBV6-5 to TRBJ2-7, with TRBD2 as a possible D gene (6 bases). V lost 0 bases and J lost 2, with 11 bases in between. The CDR3 has 15 amino acids. Germline-derived CDR1 and CDR2 are MNHEY and SVGAGI.

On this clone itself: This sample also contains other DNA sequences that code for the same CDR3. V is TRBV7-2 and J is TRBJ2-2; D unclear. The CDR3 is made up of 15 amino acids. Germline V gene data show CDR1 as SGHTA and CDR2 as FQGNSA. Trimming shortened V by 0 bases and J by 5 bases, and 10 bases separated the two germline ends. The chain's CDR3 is CASSLARPPTGELFF. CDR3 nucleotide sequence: TGTGCCAGCAGCTTAGCTCGGCCTCCGACCGGGGAGCTGTTTTTT.